The rows below give T cell receptor beta chains drawn from one sample of a study of human T cells and chemical hapten exposure. In TCRdb, the RACE reads were re-called with MiXCR into one record per CDR3 protein. This sample has about 98,000 distinct CDR3 sequences; 9.5% to 14% occur once, and the top ten carry 3.1%. This specimen consisted of whole blood, obtained in connection with sensitization to the hapten diphenylcyclopropenone (DPC). The receptors here all came from a woman between 55 and 75 years old with alopecia areata. Some clones in this sample may be carry-over from other donors' samples. Each CDR3 is given with its conserved first and last residue. A D gene is named only where the DNA matches it firmly. A clone size is listed for some rows: how often the clone was seen (once, few, many), or a class if it is expanded.

>TRBV5-4|TRBJ2-5|few|TRBD2
CASSVGLAGGRTQYF
TGTGCCAGCAGCGTTGGACTAGCGGGGGGCCGAACCCAGTACTTC
>TRBV20-1|TRBJ2-5|many|NA
CSARDNVQETQYF
TGCAGTGCTAGAGATAACGTCCAAGAGACCCAGTACTTC
>TRBV7-9|TRBJ2-3|few|NA
CASSLRAGPEITDTQYF
TGTGCCAGCAGCTTACGGGCAGGACCAGAAATCACAGATACGCAGTATTTT
>TRBV7-8|TRBJ2-7|NA|NA
CASSLDGRAANEQYF
TGTGCCAGCAGCTTAGATGGCCGGGCGGCAAACGAGCAGTACTTC
>TRBV20-1|TRBJ1-1|NA|NA
CSARGDKGVNTEAFF
TGCAGTGCTAGGGGTGACAAGGGAGTGAACACTGAAGCTTTCTTT
>TRBV3-1|TRBJ1-6|few|NA
CASSQEGYNSPLHF
TGTGCCAGCAGCCAAGAGGGCTATAATTCACCCCTCCACTTT
>TRBV6-1|TRBJ2-3|few|NA
CASPETLTPDTQYF
TGTGCCAGCCCCGAAACCCTTACCCCAGATACGCAGTATTTT
>TRBV19|TRBJ1-1|many|NA
CASSRTPNTEAFF
TGTGCCAGTAGTAGAACACCGAACACTGAAGCTTTCTTT
>TRBV20-1|TRBJ2-3|many|TRBD1
CSARGLRGLDTQYF
TGCAGTGCTAGAGGCCTCAGGGGGCTAGATACGCAGTATTTT
>TRBV10-3|TRBJ2-3|few|NA
CAISEPGGIGTDTQYF
TGTGCCATCAGTGAACCCGGGGGAATTGGCACAGATACGCAGTATTTT
>TRBV7-2|TRBJ2-5|few|NA
CASSLAGIETQYF
TGTGCCAGCAGCTTAGCGGGGATAGAGACCCAGTACTTC
>TRBV2|TRBJ2-6|few|NA
CASSGRRQVLAGANVLTF
TGTGCCAGCAGTGGACGTAGACAGGTGTTAGCGGGGGCCAACGTCCTGACTTTC
>TRBV12-3/TRBV12-4|TRBJ2-1|few|NA
CASSLVQAGEQFF
TGTGCCAGCAGTTTGGTACAGGCCGGTGAGCAGTTCTTC